The clone carrying this T cell receptor (beta chain) was counted once. Its antigen is unknown. This entry is derived from a study of cytomegalovirus exposure and HLA in healthy donors. Overall study context: The same platform was used for the 110 or so validation repertoires as for the approximately 610 first-cohort repertoires, as reported in a later analysis.

TCRdb keeps only in-frame clones here, not all; method: immunoSEQ multiplex PCR. The data show 220,000 or so clones, around four fifths seen once. Findings and limits, study-wide: Cytomegalovirus association was listed for 164 TCR beta chains.

This clonotype was obtained from a woman aged 18-29 years in good health and CMV-seronegative. Sequencing input: PBMCs.

The CDR3 protein is CASSFSGGRDTQYF. CDR3 coding DNA: TGTGCCAGCAGCTTTAGCGGGGGTCGAGATACGCAGTATTTT. The chain links TRBV7-9 to TRBJ2-3; the match to TRBD2 covers 9 bases. CDR3 length: 14 residues. Germline assignment: CDR1 SEHNR and CDR2 FQNEAQ (reference sequence). With 3 bases clipped from V and 5 bases from J, the junction kept 3 bases outside the gene matches. The full variable domain, in which reference TRBV7-9 and TRBJ2-3 provide the parts outside the CDR3, is DTGVSQNPRHKITKRGQNVTFRCDPISEHNRLYWYRQTLGQGPEFLTYFQNEAQLEKSRLLSDRFSAERPKGSFSTLEIQRTEQGDSAMYLCASSFSGGRDTQYFGPGTRLTVL.